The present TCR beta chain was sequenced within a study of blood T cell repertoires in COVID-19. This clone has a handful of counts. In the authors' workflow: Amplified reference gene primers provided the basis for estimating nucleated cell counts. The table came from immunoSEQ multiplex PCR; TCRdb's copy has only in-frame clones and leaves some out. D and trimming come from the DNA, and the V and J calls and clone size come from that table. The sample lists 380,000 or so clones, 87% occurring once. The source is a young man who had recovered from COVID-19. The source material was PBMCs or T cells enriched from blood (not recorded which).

CDR3 loop: CAITGTPNEKLFF. In DNA, the CDR3 is TGTGCCATCACCGGGACTCCTAATGAAAAACTGTTTTTT. This rearrangement joins TRBV10-3 to TRBJ1-4, with D maybe TRBD1 (5 bases). The CDR3 has 13 residues. V was pared by 7 bases and J by 3 bases, with 9 bases between. Germline V gives CDR1 ENHRY, CDR2 SYGVKD.